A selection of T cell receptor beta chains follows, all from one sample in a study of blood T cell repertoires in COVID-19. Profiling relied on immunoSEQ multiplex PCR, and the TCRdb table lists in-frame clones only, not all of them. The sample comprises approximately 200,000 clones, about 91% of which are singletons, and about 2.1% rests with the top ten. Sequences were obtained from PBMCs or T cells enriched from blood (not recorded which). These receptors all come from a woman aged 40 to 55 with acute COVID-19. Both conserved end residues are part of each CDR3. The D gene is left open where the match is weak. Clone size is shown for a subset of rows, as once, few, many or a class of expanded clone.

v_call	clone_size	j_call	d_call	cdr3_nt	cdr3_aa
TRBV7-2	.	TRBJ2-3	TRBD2	TGTGCCAGCAGCTTATCTAGCGGGAGACGGCATACGCAGTATTTT	CASSLSSGRRHTQYF
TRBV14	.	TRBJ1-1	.	TGTGCCAGCAGCCAAGGTGGGAGACCGAACACTGAAGCTTTCTTT	CASSQGGRPNTEAFF
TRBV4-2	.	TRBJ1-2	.	TGTGCCAGCAGCCAAGAAGAGGGACTCTATGGCTACACCTTC	CASSQEEGLYGYTF
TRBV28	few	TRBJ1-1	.	TGTGCCAGCAGTTTATTGGAGGGTTACACTGAAGCTTTCTTT	CASSLLEGYTEAFF
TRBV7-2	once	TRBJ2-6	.	TGTGCCAGCAGCCAAATGCAGGGGGGCGGGGCCAACGTCCTGACTTTC	CASSQMQGGGANVLTF
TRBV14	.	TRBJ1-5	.	TGTGCCAGCAGCCAAGCGACAGGGCCCCAGCATTTT	CASSQATGPQHF
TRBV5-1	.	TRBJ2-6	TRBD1	TGCGCCAGCAGGACGACAGGGTCTGGGGCCAACGTCCTGACTTTC	CASRTTGSGANVLTF
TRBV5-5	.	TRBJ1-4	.	TGTGCCAGCAGCTTGTGGGGGGAGTCGAGTGAAAAACTGTTTTTT	CASSLWGESSEKLFF
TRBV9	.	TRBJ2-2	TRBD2	TGTGCCAGCAGCGCCCTAGCGGGGGGGCACACCGGGGAGCTGTTTTTT	CASSALAGGHTGELFF
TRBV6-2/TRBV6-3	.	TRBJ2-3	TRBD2	TGTGCCAGCAGTTTAGCGGGAGGGTTAGATACGCAGTATTTT	CASSLAGGLDTQYF
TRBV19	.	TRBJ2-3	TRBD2	TGTGCCAGCCGGAAGCTAGCGGGAGTCACAGATACGCAGTATTTT	CASRKLAGVTDTQYF
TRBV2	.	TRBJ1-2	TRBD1	TGTGCCAGCAGGGAGGGACAGAGCTCCTCTGGCTACACCTTC	CASREGQSSSGYTF
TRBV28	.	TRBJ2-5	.	TGTGCCAGCATGGCCGGGGCGGGGATCCAAGAGACCCAGTACTTC	CASMAGAGIQETQYF
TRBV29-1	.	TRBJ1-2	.	TGCAGCGTTGGTTTGGTGGCAGGGCCTAACTATGGCTACACCTTC	CSVGLVAGPNYGYTF
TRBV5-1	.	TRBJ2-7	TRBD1	TGCGCCAGCAGCGCTAAGGGACAGCTTAGCTCCTACGAGCAGTACTTC	CASSAKGQLSSYEQYF
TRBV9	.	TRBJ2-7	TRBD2	TGTGCCAGCAGCCCACTAGCGGAGTTATACGAGCAGTACTTC	CASSPLAELYEQYF
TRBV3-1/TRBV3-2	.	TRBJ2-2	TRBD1	TGTGCCAGCAGCCTTCGGACAGGGTTGACGACCGGGGAGCTGTTTTTT	CASSLRTGLTTGELFF
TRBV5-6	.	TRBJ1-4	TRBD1	TGTGCCAGCAGCTTGGGGGACAGGCTCCCTAATGAAAAACTGTTTTTT	CASSLGDRLPNEKLFF
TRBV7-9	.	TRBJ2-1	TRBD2	TGTGCCAGCAGCGCGGGGGGGACTATTTACAATGAGCAGTTCTTC	CASSAGGTIYNEQFF
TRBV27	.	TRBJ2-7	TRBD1	TGTGCCAGCAGTCCGTGGACAGGAGACGAGCAGTACTTC	CASSPWTGDEQYF
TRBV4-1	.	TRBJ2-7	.	TGCGCCAGCAGCCTTTCCGGACTAACCTACGAGCAGTACTTC	CASSLSGLTYEQYF
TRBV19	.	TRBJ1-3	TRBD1	TGTGCCAGTAGTCGACAGGGGGTTGGAAACACCATATATTTT	CASSRQGVGNTIYF
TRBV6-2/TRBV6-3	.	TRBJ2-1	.	TGTGCCAGCAGCAACGGGGCGGGACGGGATGAGCAGTTCTTC	CASSNGAGRDEQFF
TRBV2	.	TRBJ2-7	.	TGTGCGAGTGACTTAAAACCCTACGAGCAGTACTTC	CASDLKPYEQYF
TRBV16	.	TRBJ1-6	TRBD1	TGTGCCAGCAGCCAATCATCCGGGACAGGGTTCACCTATTCACCCCTCCACTTT	CASSQSSGTGFTYSPLHF
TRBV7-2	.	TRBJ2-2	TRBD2	TGTGCCAGCAGCAAAACCGGGACTAGCCCCCCGAACACCGGGGAGCTGTTTTTT	CASSKTGTSPPNTGELFF
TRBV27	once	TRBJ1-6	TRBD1	TGTGCCAGCAGTTTATCAGGGGGCCATAATTCACCCCTCCACTTT	CASSLSGGHNSPLHF
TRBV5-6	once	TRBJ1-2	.	TGTGCCAGCAGTCCTGACAGGATCTATGGCTACACCTTC	CASSPDRIYGYTF
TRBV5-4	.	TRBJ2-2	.	TGTGCCAGCAGCTTGGATCGGGGGGCCGGGGACACCGGGGAGCTGTTTTTT	CASSLDRGAGDTGELFF
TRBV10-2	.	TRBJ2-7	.	TGCGCCAGCAGTGAGTTGTCAGGGAAGACCTACGAGCAGTACTTC	CASSELSGKTYEQYF
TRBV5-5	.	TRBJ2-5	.	TGTGCCAGCCAAGCCACGGACCAAGAGACCCAGTACTTC	CASQATDQETQYF
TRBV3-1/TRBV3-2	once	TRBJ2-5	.	TGTGCCAGCAGCCAACCCCACAGGATCGATGAAGAGACCCAGTACTTC	CASSQPHRIDEETQYF
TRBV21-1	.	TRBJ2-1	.	TGTGCCAGCGGTGTTTCTTACGGGCTAGCGAGAAATGAGCAGTTCTTC	CASGVSYGLARNEQFF
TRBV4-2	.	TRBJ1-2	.	TGTGCCAGCAGCCAAGATGTAGGCAGGCCAGGTGGCTACACCTTC	CASSQDVGRPGGYTF
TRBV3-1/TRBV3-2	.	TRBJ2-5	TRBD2	TGTGCCAGCAGCCAATGGACTAGCGCGGAGACCCAGTACTTC	CASSQWTSAETQYF
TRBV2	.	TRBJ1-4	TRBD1	TGTGCCAGCAGTGAAGTTGGACAGGGAAGACCAACTAATGAAAAACTGTTTTTT	CASSEVGQGRPTNEKLFF
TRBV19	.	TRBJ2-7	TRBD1	TGTGCCAGTAGTAACCCAGGACAGGGGGACCACTTCTACGAGCAGTACTTC	CASSNPGQGDHFYEQYF
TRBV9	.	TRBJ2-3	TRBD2	TGTGCCAGCAGCGTAGTTGCGGGGGGTGCAGATACGCAGTATTTT	CASSVVAGGADTQYF
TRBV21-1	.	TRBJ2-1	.	TGTGCCAGCAGCAAAGACAACGGGAGGGCCCTCTCCTACAATGAGCAGTTCTTC	CASSKDNGRALSYNEQFF
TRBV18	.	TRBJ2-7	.	TGTGCCAGCTCGCTCAGGGGTCCCCTTTACGAGCAGTACTTC	CASSLRGPLYEQYF
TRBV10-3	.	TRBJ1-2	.	TGTGCCACCTGTTCCCACGAACTGGAGGGCTACACCTTC	CATCSHELEGYTF
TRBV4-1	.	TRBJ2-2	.	TGCGCCAGCAGCCAAGGTCTACGGGAGATAACGAACACCGGGGAGCTGTTTTTT	CASSQGLREITNTGELFF
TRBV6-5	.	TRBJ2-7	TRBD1	TGTGCCAGCAGTCGGACAGGGCGCTACGAGCAGTACTTC	CASSRTGRYEQYF
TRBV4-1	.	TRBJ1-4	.	TGCGCCAGCAGCCAACTACAGGGCCTTAATGAAAAACTGTTTTTT	CASSQLQGLNEKLFF
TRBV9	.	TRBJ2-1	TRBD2	TGTGCCAGCAGCGTAAGATACGGGACTACAGAGAGCTCCTACAATGAGCAGTTCTTC	CASSVRYGTTESSYNEQFF
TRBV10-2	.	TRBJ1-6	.	TGCGCCAGCAGAATGGGGGGAGTTGGGTCACCCCTCCACTTT	CASRMGGVGSPLHF
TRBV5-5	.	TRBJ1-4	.	TGTGCCAGCAGCCTGAGCGGGCCTGCAACTAATGAAAAACTGTTTTTT	CASSLSGPATNEKLFF
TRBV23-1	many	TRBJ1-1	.	TGCGCCGACTGCCTCGGGAGCACTGAAGCTTTCTTT	CADCLGSTEAFF
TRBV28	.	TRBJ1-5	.	TGTGCCAGCAGTTTAGGCCCAGGGCCAAATCAGCCCCAGCATTTT	CASSLGPGPNQPQHF
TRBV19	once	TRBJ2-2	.	TGTGCCAGTACCCAGGGGGGTGGCACCGGGGAGCTGTTTTTT	CASTQGGGTGELFF
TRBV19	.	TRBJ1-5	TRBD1	TGTGCCAGTAGTCTTGGACAGGGTGCCCAGCATTTT	CASSLGQGAQHF
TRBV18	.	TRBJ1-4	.	TGTGCCAGCTCACCGAAACAGGAAAAACTGTTTTTT	CASSPKQEKLFF
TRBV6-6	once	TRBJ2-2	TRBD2	TGTGCCAGCAGTTACTCGAACGGGGGGGCCTCCGGGGAGCTGTTTTTT	CASSYSNGGASGELFF
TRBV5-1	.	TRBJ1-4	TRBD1	TGCGCCAGCAGCCCCGACAGGGGGGCCACTAATGAAAAACTGTTTTTT	CASSPDRGATNEKLFF
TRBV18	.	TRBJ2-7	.	TGTGCCAGCTCATCCCGGCAGGGGCGCCAAGACGAGCAGTACTTC	CASSSRQGRQDEQYF
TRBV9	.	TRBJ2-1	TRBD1	TGTGCCAGTACAACCGGGACAGGGGTCTCCAATGAGCAGTTCTTC	CASTTGTGVSNEQFF
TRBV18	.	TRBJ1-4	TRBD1	TGTGCCAGCTCACCGGACAGGGGTAACGAAAAACTGTTTTTT	CASSPDRGNEKLFF